These 23 T cell receptor beta chains were sequenced from one sample in a study of Graves' ophthalmopathy and Graves' hyperthyroidism. Amplification targeted the TCR beta CDR3 regions, with RNA transcripts as the source material. The authors performed first-round RT-PCR with HTBI primers and then a second-round multiplex PCR. TCRdb fed the multiplex PCR reads into MiXCR, producing one record per CDR3 protein. The sample holds approximately 540,000 distinct CDR3 sequences, 35% to 40% seen once. The sample was peripheral blood or thyroid tissue (not recorded which). These receptors were obtained from an adult man with Graves' hyperthyroidism.

This clonotype appeared once. The chain uses TRBV5-1 and TRBJ1-1; no definite D call. Germline CDR1 and CDR2: SGHRS and YFSETQ. The germline V and J ends were trimmed by 5 bases and 1 base, with 24 bases remaining between them. The CDR3 is made up of 18 amino acids. CDR3 DNA sequence: TGCGCCAGCAGTGAGTATACGTCAGGTGGTCGACGGAACACTGAAGCTTTCTTT. As protein: CASSEYTSGGRRNTEAFF.

With regard to this clonotype: A read error may be the cause here, since a much bigger clone is one base away. This chain connects TRBV19 to TRBJ2-7, with D uncertain. The V gene's germline CDR1 is LNHDA and CDR2 SQIVND (reference sequence). The CDR3 totals 14 residues. The CDR3 is CVSSIGPGLDEQYF. The DNA of the CDR3 is TGTGTCAGTAGTATAGGCCCGGGTTTGGACGAGCAGTACTTC.

This clonotype turned up a few times. The chain employs TRBV2 and TRBJ2-7; TRBD2 might be the D (7 bases). V was cut by 5 bases and J by 3 bases, with 14 bases left in between. The germline V gene encodes CDR1 SNHLY and CDR2 FYNNEI. The length of the CDR3 is 14 residues. CDR3 region: CASSPWGGGYEQYF. Here the CDR3 DNA reads TGTGCCAGCAGTCCGTGGGGGGGCGGCTACGAGCAGTACTTC.

Ten or more counts support this clonotype. This chain links TRBV20-1 with TRBJ1-1; tentatively, D is TRBD1 (6 bases). Trimming removed 6 bases from V and 3 bases from J, with 11 bases in between. The CDR3 consists of 12 residues. Germline-derived CDR1 and CDR2 are DFQATT and SNEGSKA (reference sequence). As DNA, the CDR3 is TGCAGTGCAGGGGGGGCGGACACTGAAGCTTTCTTT. Encoded protein: CSAGGADTEAFF.

This clonotype was picked up many times. The V gene is TRBV20-1, the J gene TRBJ2-2; 7 nucleotides line up with TRBD2. The germline V gene has CDR1 DFQATT and CDR2 SNEGSKA (reference sequence). Losses at the gene ends were 4 bases for V and 1 base for J; bases not matched to a gene: 6. The CDR3 length is 15 residues. Here the CDR3 DNA reads TGCAGTGCTACGCACCTAGCGGAGAACACCGGGGAGCTGTTTTTT. It encodes CSATHLAENTGELFF.

This clonotype was seen a handful of times. J is TRBJ2-3 and V is TRBV2; D is unresolved. The ends were cut back, 1 base at V and 0 bases at J, with 8 bases in the middle. This CDR3 comprises 15 residues. Germline values: CDR1 SNHLY, CDR2 FYNNEI. CDR3 sequence (DNA): TGTGCCAGCAGTGAAGGAAGCGCTAGCACAGATACGCAGTATTTT. The encoded protein is CASSEGSASTDTQYF.

The chain uses TRBV9 and TRBJ1-6, with a tentative D call TRBD1 (5 bases). Germline CDR1 and CDR2: SGDLS and YYNGEE. The CDR3 length is 13 residues. V lost 4 bases, J lost 10 bases, and 12 bases lay in between. CDR3 nucleotides: TGTGCCAGCAGCAGTCAGGGTGAATCACCCCTCCACTTT. Its protein is CASSSQGESPLHF. The full variable domain, completed using reference TRBV9 and TRBJ1-6, is DSGVTQTPKHLITATGQRVTLRCSPRSGDLSVYWYQQSLDQGLQFLIQYYNGEERAKGNILERFSAQQFPDLHSELNLSSLELGDSALYFCASSSQGESPLHFGNGTRLTVT.

This clonotype was picked up many times. The chain combines TRBV29-1 with TRBJ2-5; no reliable D call. This CDR3 is 14 amino acids long. Germline lookup yields CDR1 SQVTM and CDR2 ANQGSEA. Trimming left V 2 bases short and J 1 base short, with 11 bases between. The CDR3 protein is CSVESGGPQETQYF. The CDR3 coding sequence is TGCAGCGTTGAATCGGGTGGGCCCCAAGAGACCCAGTACTTC. The full variable domain, its missing parts supplied by reference TRBV29-1 and TRBJ2-5, is SAVISQKPSRDICQRGTSLTIQCQVDSQVTMMFWYRQQPGQSLTLIATANQGSEATYESGFVIDKFPISRPNLTFSTLTVSNMSPEDSSIYLCSVESGGPQETQYFGPGTRLLVL.

Many counts were recorded for this clonotype. V usage is TRBV10-3 and J usage is TRBJ2-2, with 8 bases fitting TRBD1. The V segment lost 6 bases and the J segment 2 bases; nucleotides outside the gene matches: 5. The CDR3 extends over 15 amino acids. Germline V gives CDR1 ENHRY, CDR2 SYGVKD. The CDR3 sequence: CAISPGQVNTGELFF. CDR3 sequence (DNA): TGTGCCATCAGCCCGGGACAGGTTAACACCGGGGAGCTGTTTTTT.

This clonotype was picked up a small number of times. The CDR3 DNA reads as TGTGCCAGCAGAAATTGGGGGACCGGGGAGCTGTTTTTT. This codes for CASRNWGTGELFF. The chain couples TRBV3-1 to TRBJ2-2; tentatively, D is TRBD1 or TRBD2 (5 bases each). CDR3 length: 13 amino acids. Germline V gives CDR1 LGHDT, CDR2 YNNKEL (reference sequence). Trimming pared 6 bases from V and 5 bases from J, leaving 10 bases between.

This clonotype came up a few times. The chain has TRBV20-1 and TRBJ1-1; D is perhaps TRBD1 (5 bases). Germline assignment: CDR1 DFQATT and CDR2 SNEGSKA (reference sequence). The CDR3 is 13 residues long. V was pared by 5 bases and J by 5 bases, with 15 bases between. The CDR3 nucleotides read TGCAGTGCTCCAGACAGATTCATGACTGAAGCTTTCTTT. Translation: CSAPDRFMTEAFF.

The V call is TRBV7-9, the J call TRBJ2-5, with 11 bases aligning to TRBD1. Trimming cost V 2 bases and J 2 bases; bases outside gene matches: 4. Germline CDR1 SEHNR, CDR2 FQNEAQ (reference sequence). CDR3 length: 16 amino acids. The CDR3 DNA reads TGTGCCAGCAGCTTAAACAGGGACAGGGGGCAAGAGACCCAGTACTTC. As protein: CASSLNRDRGQETQYF. The complete variable domain, with remaining parts taken from reference TRBV7-9 and TRBJ2-5, reads DTGVSQNPRHKITKRGQNVTFRCDPISEHNRLYWYRQTLGQGPEFLTYFQNEAQLEKSRLLSDRFSAERPKGSFSTLEIQRTEQGDSAMYLCASSLNRDRGQETQYFGPGTRLLVL.

The rearrangement joins TRBV3-1 to TRBJ2-7, with D hard to call. Trimming pared 0 bases from V and 3 bases from J, leaving 9 bases between. The CDR3 is 14 residues long. The germline gives CDR1 LGHDT, CDR2 YNNKEL (reference sequence). CDR3 sequence: CASSQDAVDYEQYF. The DNA for the CDR3 is TGTGCCAGCAGCCAAGATGCGGTTGACTACGAGCAGTACTTC.

Note on this clonotype: A much larger clone sits a single nucleotide away, making a read error possible. The conserved closing phenylalanine or tryptophan is absent in this CDR3, likely reflecting a read error. This chain joins TRBV25-1 and TRBJ2-7; D is undetermined. The germline V and J ends were trimmed by 4 bases and 3 bases, with 4 bases remaining between them. The CDR3 has 11 amino acids. Germline V lookup: CDR1 MGHDK, CDR2 SYGVNS. CDR3 DNA sequence: TGTGCCAGCAGTGTCGTCTACGAGCAGTACTCC. It yields the protein CASSVVYEQYS.

This clonotype occurred many times. The chain combines TRBV29-1 with TRBJ2-7, with TRBD1 matching over 7 bases. The CDR3 has 14 amino acids. Germline V gives CDR1 SQVTM, CDR2 ANQGSEA. The V segment lost 5 bases and the J segment 3 bases; nucleotides outside the gene matches: 10. CDR3 in amino acids: CSVTNRDRDYEQYF. The CDR3 DNA reads TGCAGCGTTACCAACCGGGACAGAGACTACGAGCAGTACTTC.

This rearrangement joins TRBV24-1 to TRBJ2-7; 7 nucleotides match TRBD1. Germline-derived CDR1 and CDR2 are KGHDR and SFDVKD. The CDR3 is 12 amino acids. Trimming at V came to 11 bases and at J to 0 bases, leaving 3 bases not matched to a gene. The CDR3 is CAKRDSSYEQYF. The CDR3 DNA reads TGTGCCAAAAGGGACAGCTCCTACGAGCAGTACTTC.

This clonotype was observed at least ten times. The chain is built from TRBV10-3 and TRBJ2-2; 11 nucleotides align to TRBD1. This CDR3 is 14 amino acids long. V was pared by 8 bases and J by 2 bases, with 1 base of the junction left unmatched. Germline V gene data show CDR1 as ENHRY and CDR2 as SYGVKD. CDR3 bases: TGTGCCATCGGACAGGGGGCTAACACCGGGGAGCTGTTTTTT. Translated: CAIGQGANTGELFF.

The V call is TRBV7-2, the J call TRBJ2-7, with D possibly matching TRBD1 (5 bases). V was pared by 1 base and J by 11 bases, with 15 bases between. Germline assignment: CDR1 SGHTA and CDR2 FQGNSA. This CDR3 region has 13 residues. Written as DNA, the CDR3 is TGTGCCAGCAGCTTAGATAGGGGCTCTCCCGAGTACTTC. Its translation is CASSLDRGSPEYF.

Many counts were recorded for this clonotype. The chain has TRBV7-2 and TRBJ1-2, with D unresolved. Per the germline V gene, CDR1 is SGHTA and CDR2 is FQGNSA. CDR3 size: 13 residues. Trimming took off 2 bases at V and 8 bases at J, with 12 bases between the two ends. CDR3 coding DNA: TGTGCCAGCAGCTTAACAGCCTTGGGGGGCTACACCTTC. Translation gives CASSLTALGGYTF. Supplemented by reference TRBV7-2 and TRBJ1-2, the full variable domain reads GAGVSQSPSNKVTEKGKDVELRCDPISGHTALYWYRQSLGQGLEFLIYFQGNSAPDKSGLPSDRFSAERTGGSVSTLTIQRTQQEDSAVYLCASSLTALGGYTFGSGTRLTVV.

This chain uses TRBV24-1 with TRBJ2-5, with D possibly being TRBD1 (6 bases). Deletions cut 7 bases from V and 5 bases from J, with 10 bases between. Germline-derived CDR1 and CDR2 are KGHDR and SFDVKD. The CDR3 is 12 amino acids. The CDR3 is CATSKQGETQYF. CDR3 bases: TGTGCCACCAGCAAGCAGGGGGAGACCCAGTACTTC.

V usage is TRBV12-3 or TRBV12-4 and J usage is TRBJ2-2; 8 nucleotides align to TRBD1. J lost 0 bases, V lost 3 bases, and 9 bases had no gene match. The CDR3 extends over 18 amino acids. The CDR3, as DNA: TGTGCCAGCAGTTTCCCCAGTAGGACAGGGCCGAACACCGGGGAGCTGTTTTTT. Residues: CASSFPSRTGPNTGELFF.

This chain links TRBV5-8 with TRBJ1-6; D remains ambiguous. This CDR3 is 13 amino acids long. V shed 0 bases and J shed 6 bases, with 4 bases lying between them. In germline, CDR1 is SGHTS, CDR2 YDEGEE. The CDR3 nucleotides read TGTGCCAGCAGCTTGGACAGTAATTCACCCCTCCACTTT. Encoded protein: CASSLDSNSPLHF.

This clonotype was seen ten or more times. The gene calls are TRBV6-5 and TRBJ1-2; 10 bases line up with TRBD1. Germline CDR1 MNHEY, CDR2 SVGAGI. The ends lost 0 bases at V and 7 bases at J; junction bases unmatched: 5. The CDR3 loop spans 15 amino acids. The CDR3 protein is CASSYSGQGFFGYTF. The CDR3 nucleotides read TGTGCCAGCAGTTACTCGGGACAGGGGTTTTTTGGCTACACCTTC.